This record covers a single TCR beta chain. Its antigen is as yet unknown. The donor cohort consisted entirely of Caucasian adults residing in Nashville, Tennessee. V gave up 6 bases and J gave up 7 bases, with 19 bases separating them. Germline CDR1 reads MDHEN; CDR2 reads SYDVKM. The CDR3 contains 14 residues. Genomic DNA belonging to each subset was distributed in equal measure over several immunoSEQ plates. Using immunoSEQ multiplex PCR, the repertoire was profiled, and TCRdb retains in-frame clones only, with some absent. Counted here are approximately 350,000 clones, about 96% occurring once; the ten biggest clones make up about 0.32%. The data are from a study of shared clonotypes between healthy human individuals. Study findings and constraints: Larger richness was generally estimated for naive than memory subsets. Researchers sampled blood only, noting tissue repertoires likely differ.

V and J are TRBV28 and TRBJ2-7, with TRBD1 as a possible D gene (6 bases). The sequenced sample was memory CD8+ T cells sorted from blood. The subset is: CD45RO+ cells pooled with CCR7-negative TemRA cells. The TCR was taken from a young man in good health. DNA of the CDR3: TGTGCCAGCAGGTCTAGGGGTGGGACAAGGGAGCAGTACTTC. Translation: CASRSRGGTREQYF.